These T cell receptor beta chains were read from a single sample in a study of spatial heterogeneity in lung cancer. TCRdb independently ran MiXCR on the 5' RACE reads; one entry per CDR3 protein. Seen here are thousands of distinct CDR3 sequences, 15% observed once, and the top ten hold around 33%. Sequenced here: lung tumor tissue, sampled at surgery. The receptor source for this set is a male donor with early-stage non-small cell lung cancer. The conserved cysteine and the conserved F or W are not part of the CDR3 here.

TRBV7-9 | ASSRRGGPEAF
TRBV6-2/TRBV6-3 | ASSDYRTEQY
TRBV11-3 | ASSSDRAGGELF
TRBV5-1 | ASSQGGVGETQY
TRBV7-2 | ASSLGQGRLTNQPQH
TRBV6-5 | ASSPSGSGYT
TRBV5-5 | ASSARQAKNIQY
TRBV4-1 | ASSPLNAGGSGEKLF
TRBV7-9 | ASSSRTDRRQETQY
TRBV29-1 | SVYVTLEAYGYT
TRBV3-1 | ASSRGTGLY
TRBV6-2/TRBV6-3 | ASSSPTSGVGQF
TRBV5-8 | ASSLRQDYNSPLH
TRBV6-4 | ASRDGGHGYT
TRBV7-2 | ASSLDYGGGLTDTQY
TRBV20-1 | SASGVAGDNTQY
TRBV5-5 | ASSPDSGGYGYT
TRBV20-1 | SAPPWGGRYSDEQY
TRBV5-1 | ASNPAGGMETQY
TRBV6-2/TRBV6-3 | ASWDGITGELF
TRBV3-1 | ASSQEWDTGETQY
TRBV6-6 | ASSSGVRQY
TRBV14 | ASSQPPDRYGYT
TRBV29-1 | SVTTGTGGYEQY
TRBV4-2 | ASSPHQGNIQY
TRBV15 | ATSREQGIQETQY
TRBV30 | AWSAGRSTGELF
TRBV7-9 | ASSFTGGTGELF
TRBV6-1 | ASSAETGNDEQY
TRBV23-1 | ASSQIRTSGKVGYEQY
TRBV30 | AWVDPPGQGKTGNTIY
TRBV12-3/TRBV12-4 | ASSKADPYNEQF
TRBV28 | ASSTGFSAWSNQPQH
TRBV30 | AWSKVRMNTEAF
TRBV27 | ASSPGIAQF
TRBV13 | ASSRRLAGGHQETQY
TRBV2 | ASGVEGPDTGELF
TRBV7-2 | ASSSLGSGDKSNIQY
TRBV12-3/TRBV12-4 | ASSSGVGNTIY
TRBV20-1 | SASGIRTSPYEQY
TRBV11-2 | ASSLWGKETQY
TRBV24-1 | ATRRGTEQF
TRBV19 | ASSMERQGANVLT
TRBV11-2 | ASSYGGHTDTQY
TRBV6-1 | ATKDWDYTDTQY
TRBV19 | ASTHSGPQH
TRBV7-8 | ASSPEGNANYGYT
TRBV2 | ASHGTGESPLH
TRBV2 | ASSVSQNTEAF
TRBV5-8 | ASSFGTDQY
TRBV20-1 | SAALSVEQF